The 10 T cell receptor beta chains below come from one sample, sequenced in a study of control samples from healthy donors and cancer patients. Repertoires were generated with immunoSEQ multiplex PCR, while TCRdb's copy carries only in-frame clones and drops some. Among 50,000 to 55,000 clones listed, around nine tenths were seen once. The sample consisted of PBMCs. These receptors were obtained from a man aged 40-55 years with colorectal cancer.

The chain recombines TRBV5-1 with TRBJ2-5; no clear D gene. In germline, CDR1 is SGHRS, CDR2 YFSETQ. V was clipped by 3 bases and J by 1 base, with 1 base between them. This CDR3 has 11 amino acids. DNA of the CDR3: TGCGCCAGCAGCTCCCAAGAGACCCAGTACTTC. Translating it yields CASSSQETQYF.

The CDR3 DNA follows: TGTGCCAGCGGCCCGGACAGACCAGAAAACACTGAAGCTTTCTTT. Its translation: CASGPDRPENTEAFF. The genes are TRBV11-3 and TRBJ1-1; D might be TRBD1 (6 bases). The ends were cut back, 8 bases at V and 2 bases at J, with 18 bases in the middle. Per germline, CDR1 SGHNT and CDR2 YENEEA. The CDR3 loop spans 15 amino acids.

The V and J genes are TRBV6-5 and TRBJ2-7, with 7 nucleotides matching TRBD2. J was trimmed by 4 bases and V by 4 bases; bases with no gene match: 7. The CDR3 length is 14 residues. CDR1 is MNHEY and CDR2 is SVGAGI in the germline V gene. The CDR3 spells CASSSREAGYEQYF. The CDR3, as DNA: TGTGCCAGCAGTTCCCGGGAGGCGGGATACGAGCAGTACTTC.

This chain joins TRBV6-5 and TRBJ2-7; D possibly corresponds to TRBD1 (5 bases). Trimming took 6 bases from V and 3 from J, leaving 9 bases between them. The CDR3 is 12 amino acids. CDR1 and CDR2 from the germline V gene are MNHEY and SVGAGI. CDR3 sequence (DNA): TGTGCCAGCAGAAAGGACAACTACGAGCAGTACTTC. Residues: CASRKDNYEQYF.

V and J are TRBV7-2 and TRBJ2-7; 8 bases align to TRBD2. Germline CDR1 SGHTA, CDR2 FQGNSA. Unmatched junction bases numbered 9, after V lost 5 bases and J lost 3 bases. The CDR3 is 15 residues long. Here the CDR3 reads CASSPRAGALYEQYF. In DNA form, the CDR3 reads TGTGCCAGCAGCCCCCGAGCGGGAGCCCTCTACGAGCAGTACTTC. The complete variable domain, with remaining parts taken from reference TRBV7-2 and TRBJ2-7, reads GAGVSQSPSNKVTEKGKDVELRCDPISGHTALYWYRQSLGQGLEFLIYFQGNSAPDKSGLPSDRFSAERTGGSVSTLTIQRTQQEDSAVYLCASSPRAGALYEQYFGPGTRLTVT.

The chain employs TRBV7-9 and TRBJ2-1, with 8 bases that match TRBD2. Trimming took 5 bases from V and 5 from J; bases not matched to a gene: 8. The CDR3 loop spans 15 amino acids. Germline CDR1 is SEHNR and CDR2 is FQNEAQ (reference sequence). CDR3 amino acids: CASSHIAGFDNEQFF. The CDR3 DNA reads TGTGCCAGCAGCCACATAGCGGGATTCGACAATGAGCAGTTCTTC.

V and J are TRBV6-2 or TRBV6-3 and TRBJ2-3; 9 positions match TRBD2. V lost 2 bases, J lost 4 bases, and 13 bases stayed unmatched. Germline values: CDR1 MNHEY, CDR2 SVGEGT. This CDR3 is built from 18 residues. CDR3 coding DNA: TGTGCCAGCAGTTACCCTGGTTTAAAGCGGGAGGTATCAGATACGCAGTATTTT. Translated, it gives CASSYPGLKREVSDTQYF.

The chain couples TRBV7-2 to TRBJ1-2, with a tentative D call TRBD1 (6 bases). The CDR3 runs 14 residues. V dropped 2 bases and J dropped 5 bases, with 12 bases sitting between them. CDR1 and CDR2 (germline): SGHTA, FQGNSA. CDR3 amino acids: CASSLNGRGYGYTF. The CDR3 DNA reads as TGTGCCAGCAGCTTAAATGGCAGGGGATATGGCTACACCTTC.

The J gene is TRBJ2-7, the V gene TRBV6-6; the D is unclear. CDR1 is MNHNY and CDR2 is SVGAGI in the germline V gene (reference sequence). Trimming cost V 7 bases and J 4 bases, with 11 bases left between them. This CDR3 contains 12 residues. CDR3 amino acids: CASTGYSYEQYF. The CDR3 bases are TGTGCCAGCACGGGCTATTCATACGAGCAGTACTTC.

The rearrangement uses TRBV19 and TRBJ1-1; D gene unclear. The CDR3 is made up of 15 amino acids. V was shortened by 6 bases and J by 0 bases, with 14 bases between the two germline ends. Germline CDR1 and CDR2: LNHDA and SQIVND (reference sequence). The CDR3 nucleotides are TGTGCCAGTAGAAAGGAGGGCCTTATGAACACTGAAGCTTTCTTT. Amino acids: CASRKEGLMNTEAFF.